This is a list of T cell receptor beta chains from one sample in a study of blood T cells in healthy people across ages. TCRdb re-derived calls from the 5' RACE reads in MiXCR, one entry per CDR3 protein. Seen here are approximately 1,100,000 distinct CDR3 sequences, under 55% observed once, and the top ten hold about 20%. Specimen: blood. These receptors were collected from a woman in her sixties in good health. Each CDR3 is given with its conserved first and last residue. The order of the fields is clone size, D gene, V gene, J gene, CDR3 protein, CDR3 DNA. D genes are given only for firm matches. Expanded clones get a size class; other rows say once, few or many, or leave the size out.

.	.	TRBV9	TRBJ2-6	CASSVATPVPYSGANVLTF	TGTGCCAGCAGCGTAGCCACTCCGGTACCATACTCTGGGGCCAACGTCCTGACTTTC
few	TRBD1	TRBV4-1	TRBJ2-7	CASSQGGTGTYEQYF	TGCGCCAGCAGCCAGGGCGGGACAGGGACCTACGAGCAGTACTTC
many	TRBD1	TRBV3-1	TRBJ2-5	CASSHLTGQGSQETQYF	TGTGCCAGCAGCCACCTAACGGGACAGGGGTCCCAGGAGACCCAGTACTTC
.	TRBD2	TRBV6-1	TRBJ2-1	CASSGWREGGEQFF	TGTGCCAGCAGTGGTTGGCGGGAGGGAGGTGAGCAGTTCTTC
few	.	TRBV4-2	TRBJ1-6	CASSQASGGSLHF	TGTGCCAGCAGCCAAGCCTCAGGAGGTTCCCTCCACTTT
.	TRBD1	TRBV24-1	TRBJ2-3	CATSDKDRVTDTQYF	TGTGCCACCAGTGATAAGGACAGGGTGACAGATACGCAGTATTTT
few	TRBD2	TRBV12-3/TRBV12-4	TRBJ2-3	CASSFGGRAGDTQYF	TGCGCCAGCAGCTTCGGCGGGAGGGCCGGAGATACGCAGTATTTT
few	TRBD2	TRBV6-1	TRBJ2-4	CASSSGTSGRQAKNIQYF	TGTGCCAGCAGCTCCGGGACTAGCGGGAGACAGGCCAAAAACATTCAGTACTTC
.	.	TRBV20-1	TRBJ2-5	CSAIPYGQETQYF	TGCAGTGCTATTCCCTACGGCCAAGAGACCCAGTACTTC
once	TRBD2	TRBV9	TRBJ2-2	CASSFQSFVASGAMTGELFF	TGTGCCAGCAGCTTTCAAAGCTTTGTCGCTAGCGGGGCAATGACCGGGGAGCTGTTTTTT
few	.	TRBV12-3/TRBV12-4	TRBJ2-1	CASSLGYAGASANEQFF	TGTGCCAGCAGTTTGGGATATGCGGGGGCTAGCGCTAATGAGCAGTTCTTC
once	TRBD1	TRBV5-6	TRBJ1-1	CASSPGQGWMNTEAFF	TGTGCCAGCAGCCCGGGACAGGGCTGGATGAACACTGAAGCTTTCTTT